Listed below are T cell receptor beta chains from one sample, sequenced in a study of siplizumab effects on memory and regulatory T cells. The assay was immunoSEQ multiplex PCR, and TCRdb's table has in-frame clones only and misses some. The table includes 9,000 to 10,000 clones, around 40% detected once. No antigens are known for them. Sequencing was done on a sample of CFSE-low (dividing) CD4+ T cells sorted from an allogeneic mixed lymphocyte reaction. Every receptor here comes from a human donor in good health; the cells came from an allogeneic mixed lymphocyte reaction. Each CDR3 is given with its conserved first and last residue. Fields, in order: J gene, D gene, CDR3 length, clone size, V gene, CDR3 DNA, CDR3 protein. A D gene is named only where the DNA matches it firmly. Rows give clone size only sometimes, using once, few, many, or a class for an expanded clone.

J: TRBJ2-3
D: TRBD1
length: 15
size: few
V: TRBV5-1
DNA: TGCGCCAGCAGCAGAAGACAGGGATCTACAGATACGCAGTATTTT
CDR3: CASSRRQGSTDTQYF

J: TRBJ2-7
D: NA
length: 13
size: NA
V: TRBV28
DNA: TGTGCCAGCAGCCCGGGACGGTTCTACGAGCAGTACTTC
CDR3: CASSPGRFYEQYF

J: TRBJ1-1
D: NA
length: 14
size: NA
V: TRBV6-5
DNA: TGTGCCAGCAGCTCCTACGGGACACCCAATGAAGCTTTCTTT
CDR3: CASSSYGTPNEAFF

J: TRBJ2-6
D: NA
length: 17
size: NA
V: TRBV14
DNA: TGTGCCAGCAGCCAGCACCTAGCCAGTGCTGGGGCCAACGTCCTGACTTTC
CDR3: CASSQHLASAGANVLTF

J: TRBJ1-5
D: NA
length: 16
size: few
V: TRBV7-2
DNA: TGTGCCAGCAGCTCTCAGGGGAGCTTTGGCAATCAGCCCCAGCATTTT
CDR3: CASSSQGSFGNQPQHF

J: TRBJ2-7
D: TRBD2
length: 15
size: medium-sized
V: TRBV7-3
DNA: TGTGCCAGCAGCTTATGGGTGGGAGGGTCCTACGAGCAGTACTTC
CDR3: CASSLWVGGSYEQYF

J: TRBJ2-1
D: NA
length: 11
size: once
V: TRBV30
DNA: TGTGCCTGGAGTGGGAGGGGGGAGCAGTTCTTC
CDR3: CAWSGRGEQFF

J: TRBJ1-4
D: TRBD1
length: 14
size: NA
V: TRBV18
DNA: TGTGCCAGCTCGTCACGACAGGGCCATGAAAAACTGTTTTTT
CDR3: CASSSRQGHEKLFF

J: TRBJ1-2
D: NA
length: 14
size: few
V: TRBV19
DNA: TGTGCCAGTGACCCAGGGCAGGCTCGGTATGGCTACACCTTC
CDR3: CASDPGQARYGYTF

J: TRBJ2-3
D: NA
length: 13
size: NA
V: TRBV10-1
DNA: TGCGCCAGCAGTTTAAATCCCACAGATACGCAGTATTTT
CDR3: CASSLNPTDTQYF

J: TRBJ1-5
D: NA
length: 16
size: NA
V: TRBV11-3
DNA: TGTGCCAGCAGCTTAGTGGGGACTCGTTCCTATCAGCCCCAGCATTTT
CDR3: CASSLVGTRSYQPQHF

J: TRBJ2-7
D: NA
length: 15
size: few
V: TRBV14
DNA: TGTGCCAGCAGCCCATTGAGACTTTCAAGCTACGAGCAGTACTTC
CDR3: CASSPLRLSSYEQYF

J: TRBJ2-7
D: TRBD1
length: 14
size: NA
V: TRBV4-1
DNA: TGCGCCAGCAGCCGGACAGGGGGCTCCTACGAGCAGTACTTC
CDR3: CASSRTGGSYEQYF

J: TRBJ1-3
D: TRBD1
length: 15
size: NA
V: TRBV28
DNA: TGTGCCAGCAGTTTTGCGACAGGGACTGGAAACACCATATATTTT
CDR3: CASSFATGTGNTIYF

J: TRBJ2-3
D: TRBD2
length: 15
size: few
V: TRBV10-3
DNA: TGTGCCATCGGACTCGTAGCGGGACGCACAGATACGCAGTATTTT
CDR3: CAIGLVAGRTDTQYF

J: TRBJ1-4
D: TRBD1
length: 16
size: few
V: TRBV9
DNA: TGTGCCAGCAGCCCCCAAGGGGGCTTAACTAATGAAAAACTGTTTTTT
CDR3: CASSPQGGLTNEKLFF

J: TRBJ2-7
D: TRBD2
length: 13
size: medium-sized
V: TRBV5-1
DNA: TGCGCCAGCAAACTAGCGGGGATGTACGAGCAGTACTTC
CDR3: CASKLAGMYEQYF

J: TRBJ1-2
D: NA
length: 15
size: NA
V: TRBV6-6
DNA: TGTGCCAGCAGCCCCGCCACAACAGCTAACTATGGCTACACCTTC
CDR3: CASSPATTANYGYTF